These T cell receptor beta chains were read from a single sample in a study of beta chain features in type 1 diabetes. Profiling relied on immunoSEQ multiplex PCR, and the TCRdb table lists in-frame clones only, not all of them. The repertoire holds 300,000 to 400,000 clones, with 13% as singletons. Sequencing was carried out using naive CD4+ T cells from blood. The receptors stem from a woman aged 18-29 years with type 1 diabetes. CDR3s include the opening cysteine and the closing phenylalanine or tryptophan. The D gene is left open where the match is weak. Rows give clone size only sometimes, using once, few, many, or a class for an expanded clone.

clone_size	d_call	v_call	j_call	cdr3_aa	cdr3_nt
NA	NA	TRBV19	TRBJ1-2	CASSIAGSYDGYTF	TGTGCCAGTAGTATTGCCGGGAGTTACGATGGCTACACCTTC
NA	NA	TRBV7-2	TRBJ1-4	CASSLGPTNEKLFF	TGTGCCAGCAGCTTAGGGCCAACTAATGAAAAACTGTTTTTT
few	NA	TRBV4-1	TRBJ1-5	CASSQAGRGNQPQHF	TGCGCCAGCAGCCAAGCAGGGCGCGGCAATCAGCCCCAGCATTTT
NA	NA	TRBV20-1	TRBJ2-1	CSVSGHNEQFF	TGCAGTGTATCGGGTCACAATGAGCAGTTCTTC
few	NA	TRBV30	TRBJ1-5	CAWSTGLNQPQHF	TGTGCCTGGAGTACAGGGCTCAATCAGCCCCAGCATTTT
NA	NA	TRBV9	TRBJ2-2	CASSVSGTGELFF	TGTGCCAGCAGCGTATCAGGTACCGGGGAGCTGTTTTTT
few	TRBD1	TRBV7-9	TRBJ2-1	CASSPGTGVYNEQFF	TGTGCCAGCAGCCCCGGGACAGGGGTCTACAATGAGCAGTTCTTC
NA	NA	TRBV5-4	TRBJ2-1	CASSKDPGTLSYNEQFF	TGTGCCAGCAGTAAAGACCCCGGGACTTTATCCTACAATGAGCAGTTCTTC
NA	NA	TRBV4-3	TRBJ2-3	CASSQGSASGDTQYF	TGCGCCAGCAGCCAAGGGTCAGCGTCTGGAGATACGCAGTATTTT
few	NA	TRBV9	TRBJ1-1	CASSVAGQPLEAFF	TGTGCCAGCAGCGTAGCCGGACAGCCTCTTGAAGCTTTCTTT
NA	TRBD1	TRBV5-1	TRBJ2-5	CASSFGQGVGETQYF	TGCGCCAGCAGCTTCGGACAGGGGGTTGGGGAGACCCAGTACTTC
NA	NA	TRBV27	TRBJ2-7	CASSLNRAGKSYEQYF	TGTGCCAGCAGTTTAAACCGGGCAGGGAAGTCCTACGAGCAGTACTTC
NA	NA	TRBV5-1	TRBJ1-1	CASSLQGMNTEAFF	TGCGCCAGCAGCTTACAGGGAATGAACACTGAAGCTTTCTTT
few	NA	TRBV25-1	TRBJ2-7	CASSEQVYEQYF	TGTGCCAGCAGTGAACAGGTCTACGAGCAGTACTTC
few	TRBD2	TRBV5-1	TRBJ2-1	CASSLLAGTYNEQFF	TGCGCCAGCAGCTTGCTAGCGGGAACCTACAATGAGCAGTTCTTC
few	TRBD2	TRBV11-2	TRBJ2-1	CASSRTGTSGNEQFF	TGTGCCAGCAGCCGTACCGGGACTAGCGGCAATGAGCAGTTCTTC
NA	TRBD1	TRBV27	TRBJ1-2	CASRGTGGGYTF	TGTGCCAGCAGAGGGACAGGGGGCGGCTACACCTTC
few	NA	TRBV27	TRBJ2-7	CASSLSGRAYEQYF	TGTGCCAGCAGTTTATCCGGCAGGGCCTACGAGCAGTACTTC
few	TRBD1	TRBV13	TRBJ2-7	CASSQVRQGLYEQYF	TGTGCCAGCAGCCAAGTACGACAGGGGCTCTACGAGCAGTACTTC
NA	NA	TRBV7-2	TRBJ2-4	CASSLGLQGDIQYF	TGTGCCAGCAGCTTAGGTTTACAGGGAGACATTCAGTACTTC
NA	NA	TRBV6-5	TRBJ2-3	CASSYADRTDTQYF	TGTGCCAGCAGTTACGCGGACAGAACAGATACGCAGTATTTT
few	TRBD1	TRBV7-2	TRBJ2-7	CASSWDRSDEQYF	TGTGCCAGCAGCTGGGACAGGTCTGACGAGCAGTACTTC
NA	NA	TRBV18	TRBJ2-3	CASSPTGLATDTQYF	TGTGCCAGCTCACCAACGGGTTTAGCTACAGATACGCAGTATTTT
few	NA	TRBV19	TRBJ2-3	CASSPRGSPVTDTQYF	TGTGCCAGTAGTCCCCGGGGGAGTCCAGTCACAGATACGCAGTATTTT
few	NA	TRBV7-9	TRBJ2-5	CASSPRVGMGETQYF	TGTGCCAGCAGCCCCAGGGTCGGAATGGGGGAGACCCAGTACTTC
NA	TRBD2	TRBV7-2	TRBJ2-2	CASSLARGTNTGELFF	TGTGCCAGCAGCTTAGCGCGGGGGACGAACACCGGGGAGCTGTTTTTT
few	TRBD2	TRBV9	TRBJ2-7	CASSPRTSGSSYEQYF	TGTGCCAGCAGCCCACGGACTAGCGGGTCCTCCTACGAGCAGTACTTC
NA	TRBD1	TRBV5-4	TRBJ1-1	CASSLGITGGVTEAFF	TGTGCCAGCAGCTTGGGGATAACAGGGGGTGTCACTGAAGCTTTCTTT
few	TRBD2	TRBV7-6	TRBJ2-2	CASSLEPSGRAAFPGELFF	TGTGCCAGCAGCTTGGAGCCTAGCGGGAGGGCCGCTTTCCCCGGGGAGCTGTTTTTT
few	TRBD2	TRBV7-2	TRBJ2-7	CASSQAVVAGGSEQYF	TGTGCCAGCAGCCAAGCCGTAGTAGCGGGAGGGAGCGAGCAGTACTTC
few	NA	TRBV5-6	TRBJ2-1	CASSPLGGSKFF	TGTGCCAGCAGCCCTCTTGGGGGCTCGAAGTTCTTC
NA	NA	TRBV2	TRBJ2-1	CASRRRESSYNEQFF	TGTGCCAGCAGGCGCCGCGAAAGCTCCTACAATGAGCAGTTCTTC
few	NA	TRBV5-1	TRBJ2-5	CASSEAAPETQYF	TGCGCCAGCAGCGAGGCTGCCCCAGAGACCCAGTACTTC
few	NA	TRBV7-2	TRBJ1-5	CASSSYRGKPQHF	TGTGCCAGCAGCTCATATCGGGGAAAGCCCCAGCATTTT
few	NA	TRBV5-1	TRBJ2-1	CASSLEAGRNEQFF	TGCGCCAGCAGCTTGGAGGCAGGGAGGAATGAGCAGTTCTTC
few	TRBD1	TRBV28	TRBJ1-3	CASSSRGQFFSGNTIYF	TGTGCCAGCAGCTCCAGGGGGCAGTTCTTCTCTGGAAACACCATATATTTT
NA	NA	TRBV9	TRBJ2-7	CASSVALLGPSYGEQYF	TGTGCCAGCAGCGTAGCCCTTCTAGGCCCCTCTTATGGCGAGCAGTACTTC
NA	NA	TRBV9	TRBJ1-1	CASSRRDTNTEAFF	TGTGCCAGCAGCCGCAGGGACACGAACACTGAAGCTTTCTTT
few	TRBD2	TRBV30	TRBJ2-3	CAWGTTSADTQYF	TGTGCCTGGGGGACTACATCTGCCGATACGCAGTATTTT
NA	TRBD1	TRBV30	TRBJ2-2	CAWRKSDRDTGELFF	TGTGCCTGGAGGAAAAGTGACAGGGACACCGGGGAGCTGTTTTTT
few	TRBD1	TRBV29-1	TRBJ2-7	CSVEGGQGSHEQYF	TGCAGCGTTGAAGGCGGACAGGGGTCACACGAGCAGTACTTC
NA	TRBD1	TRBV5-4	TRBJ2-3	CASSSRTGAADTQYF	TGTGCCAGCAGCTCTCGGACAGGGGCGGCAGATACGCAGTATTTT
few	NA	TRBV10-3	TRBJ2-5	CATSLYQETQYF	TGTGCCACCTCCCTGTACCAAGAGACCCAGTACTTC
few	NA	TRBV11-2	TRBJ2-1	CASSRAGAGTLVEQFF	TGTGCCAGCAGCCGTGCGGGAGCAGGGACACTCGTTGAGCAGTTCTTC
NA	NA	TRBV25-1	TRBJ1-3	CASSDGGEVAIYF	TGTGCCAGCAGTGATGGAGGGGAAGTAGCCATATATTTT